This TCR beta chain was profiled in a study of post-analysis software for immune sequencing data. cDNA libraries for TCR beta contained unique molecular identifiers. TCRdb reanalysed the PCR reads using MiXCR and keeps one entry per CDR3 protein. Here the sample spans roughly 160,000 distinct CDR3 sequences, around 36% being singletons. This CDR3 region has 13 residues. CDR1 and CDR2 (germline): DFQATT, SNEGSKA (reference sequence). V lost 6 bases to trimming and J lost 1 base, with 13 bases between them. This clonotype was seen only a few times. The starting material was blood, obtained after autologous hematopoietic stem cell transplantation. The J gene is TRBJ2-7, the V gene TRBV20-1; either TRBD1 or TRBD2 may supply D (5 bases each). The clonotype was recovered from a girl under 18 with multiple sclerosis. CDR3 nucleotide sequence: TGCAGTGCCGCCGGGACGAATTCCTACGAGCAGTACTTC. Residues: CSAAGTNSYEQYF.